This T cell receptor beta chain was identified during a study of control samples from healthy donors and cancer patients. This CDR3 is built from 13 residues. The ends were cut back, 6 bases at V and 5 bases at J, with 13 bases in the middle. Germline values: CDR1 KGHSH, CDR2 LQKENI. Some clones are missing from TCRdb's copy, which holds only in-frame ones; the method was immunoSEQ multiplex PCR. The sample includes around 22,000 clones, roughly 83% of them seen just once. This clonotype was sampled from a man in his sixties with head and neck cancer. Material: PBMCs. The chain links TRBV18 to TRBJ2-5; D ambiguous. In DNA form, the CDR3 reads TGTGCCAGCTCGCGCGCGTTACTCGAGACCCAGTACTTC. This codes for CASSRALLETQYF.